This entry concerns a single T cell receptor beta chain. Source study methods: Reference gene primer amplification in the assay estimated nucleated cell counts. Generated by immunoSEQ multiplex PCR, the TCRdb table keeps only in-frame clones and is missing some. The V and J calls and the clone size are those of that table, but D and trimming were determined from the DNA. Of 25,000 to 30,000 clones detected, roughly nine tenths appear once; the ten largest clones hold 9.9%. The entry originates in a study of blood T cell repertoires in COVID-19. Overall study: Samples representing acute and convalescent COVID-19 were sourced from the United States, Italy and Spain.

The CDR3 runs 16 residues. J was trimmed by 6 bases and V by 5 bases; bases with no gene match: 11. Germline CDR1 is LGHNA and CDR2 is YSLEER. V usage is TRBV4-3 and J usage is TRBJ2-2, with 8 bases identical to TRBD2. The sample taken for sequencing was peripheral blood. The source of this sequence is a human donor in a cohort sampled during active COVID-19. This CDR3 is CASSNTIRGGAGELFF. As DNA, the CDR3 is TGCGCCAGCAGCAATACAATTCGGGGGGGCGCCGGGGAGCTGTTTTTT.